This T cell receptor beta chain was documented in a study of T cells expressing NK-cell markers. On the study more broadly: Sequencing covered eight donors, seven HCMV-seropositive and one seronegative. Study results and caveats: The CD3+CD56-NKG2C+ fraction of a handful of donors was likewise dominated by these clonotypes. It is unclear if expanded NKG2C-expressing clones target HCMV antigens.

Researchers built TCR beta cDNA using 5'RACE template switching with UMIs. TCRdb re-called the 5' RACE reads and shows each CDR3 protein once, DNA omitted. The sample data list about 170,000 distinct CDR3 sequences. Turning to this clonotype: Its matching antigen is unknown.

Looked up from germline, CDR1 is SEHNR and CDR2 is FQNEAQ (reference sequence). CDR3 length equals 13 residues. The receptor comes from a man aged 18 to 69 in good health. Sequencing was performed on blood T cells: a sorted CD56 or NKG2C T cell subset, CD4+ or CD8+ T cells, or bulk PBMC T cells (not recorded which). The chain combines TRBV7-9 with TRBJ1-2. The CDR3 loop reads CASSLNRAYGYTF.